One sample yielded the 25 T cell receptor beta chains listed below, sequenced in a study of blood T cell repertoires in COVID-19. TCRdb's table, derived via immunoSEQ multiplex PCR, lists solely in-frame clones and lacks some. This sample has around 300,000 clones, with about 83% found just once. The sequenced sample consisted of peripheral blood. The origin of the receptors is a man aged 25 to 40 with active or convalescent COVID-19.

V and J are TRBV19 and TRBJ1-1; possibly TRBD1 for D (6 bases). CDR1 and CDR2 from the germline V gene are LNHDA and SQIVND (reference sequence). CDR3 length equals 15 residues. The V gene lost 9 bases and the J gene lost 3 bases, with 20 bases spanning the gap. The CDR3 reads CASPPRGQTYTEAFF. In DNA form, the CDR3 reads TGTGCCAGCCCCCCCAGAGGACAGACTTACACTGAAGCTTTCTTT.

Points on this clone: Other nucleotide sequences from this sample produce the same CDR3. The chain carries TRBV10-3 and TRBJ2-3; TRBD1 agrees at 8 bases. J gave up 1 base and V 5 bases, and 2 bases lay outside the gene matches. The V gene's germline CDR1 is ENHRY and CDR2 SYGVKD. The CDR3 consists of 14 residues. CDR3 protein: CAISPGQGTDTQYF. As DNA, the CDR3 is TGTGCCATCAGTCCGGGACAGGGCACAGATACGCAGTATTTT.

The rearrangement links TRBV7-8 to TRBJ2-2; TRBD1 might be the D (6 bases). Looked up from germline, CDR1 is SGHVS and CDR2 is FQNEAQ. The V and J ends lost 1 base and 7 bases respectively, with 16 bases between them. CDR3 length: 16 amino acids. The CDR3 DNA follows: TGTGCCAGCAGCTTAGACGGAAGGGGGATGAACGGGGAGCTGTTTTTT. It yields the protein CASSLDGRGMNGELFF.

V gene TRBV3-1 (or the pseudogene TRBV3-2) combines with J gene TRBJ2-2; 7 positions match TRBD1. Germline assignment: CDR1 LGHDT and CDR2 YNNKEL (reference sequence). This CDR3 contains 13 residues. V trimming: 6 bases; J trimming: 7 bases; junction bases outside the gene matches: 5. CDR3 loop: CASRRGLNGELFF. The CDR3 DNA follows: TGTGCCAGCAGAAGGGGGCTGAACGGGGAGCTGTTTTTT.

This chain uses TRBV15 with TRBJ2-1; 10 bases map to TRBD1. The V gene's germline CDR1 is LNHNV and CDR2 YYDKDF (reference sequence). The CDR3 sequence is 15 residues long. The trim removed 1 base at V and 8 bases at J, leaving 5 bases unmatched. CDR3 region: CATSRGGTGAYEQFF. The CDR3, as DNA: TGTGCCACCAGCAGAGGGGGGACAGGGGCGTATGAGCAGTTCTTC.

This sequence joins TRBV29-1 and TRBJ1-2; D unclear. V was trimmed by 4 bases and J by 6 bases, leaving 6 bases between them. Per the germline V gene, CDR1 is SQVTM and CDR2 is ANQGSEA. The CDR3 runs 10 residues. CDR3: CSVVSDGYTF. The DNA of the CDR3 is TGCAGCGTTGTCTCTGATGGCTACACCTTC.

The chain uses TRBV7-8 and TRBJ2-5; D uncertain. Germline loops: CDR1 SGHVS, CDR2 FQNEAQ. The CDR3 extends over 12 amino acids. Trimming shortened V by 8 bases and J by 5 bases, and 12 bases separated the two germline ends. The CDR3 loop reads CASGEVAETQYF. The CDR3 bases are TGTGCCAGCGGCGAGGTCGCGGAGACCCAGTACTTC.

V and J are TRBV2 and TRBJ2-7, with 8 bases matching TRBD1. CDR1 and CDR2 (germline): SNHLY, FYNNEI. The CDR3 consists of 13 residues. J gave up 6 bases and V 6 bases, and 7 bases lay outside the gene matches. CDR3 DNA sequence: TGTGCCAGCAGCGCCGGGACAGGATCCGAGCAGTACTTC. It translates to CASSAGTGSEQYF.

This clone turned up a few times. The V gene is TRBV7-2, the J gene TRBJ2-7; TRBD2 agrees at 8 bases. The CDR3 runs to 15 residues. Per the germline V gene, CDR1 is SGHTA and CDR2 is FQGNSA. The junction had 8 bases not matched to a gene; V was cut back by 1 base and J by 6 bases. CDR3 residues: CASSLGAGVPGEQYF. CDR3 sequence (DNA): TGTGCCAGCAGCTTAGGAGCGGGAGTACCTGGCGAGCAGTACTTC.

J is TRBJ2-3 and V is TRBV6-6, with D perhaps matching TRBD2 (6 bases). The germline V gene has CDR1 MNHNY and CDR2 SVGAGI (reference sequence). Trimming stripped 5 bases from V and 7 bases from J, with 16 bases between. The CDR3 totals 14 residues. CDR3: CASSHRDFPNTQYF. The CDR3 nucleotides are TGTGCCAGCAGTCACCGGGACTTCCCCAATACGCAGTATTTT.

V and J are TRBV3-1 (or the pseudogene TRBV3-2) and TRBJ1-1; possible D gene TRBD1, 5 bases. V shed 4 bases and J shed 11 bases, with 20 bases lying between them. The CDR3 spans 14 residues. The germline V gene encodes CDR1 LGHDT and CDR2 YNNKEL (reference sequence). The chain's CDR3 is CASSPAGGAIGAFF. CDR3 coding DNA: TGTGCCAGCAGCCCCGCAGGCGGGGCCATTGGGGCTTTCTTT.

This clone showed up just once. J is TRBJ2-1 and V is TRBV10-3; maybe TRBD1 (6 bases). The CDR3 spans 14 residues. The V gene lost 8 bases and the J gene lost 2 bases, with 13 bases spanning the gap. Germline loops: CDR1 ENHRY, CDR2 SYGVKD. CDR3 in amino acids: CAISDRQAYNEQFF. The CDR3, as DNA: TGTGCCATCTCAGACAGGCAAGCCTACAATGAGCAGTTCTTC.

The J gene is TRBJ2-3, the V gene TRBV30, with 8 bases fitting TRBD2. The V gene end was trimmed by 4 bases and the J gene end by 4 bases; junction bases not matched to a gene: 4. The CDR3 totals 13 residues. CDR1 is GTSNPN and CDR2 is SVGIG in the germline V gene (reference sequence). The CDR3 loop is CAWMAGGADTQYF. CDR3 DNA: TGTGCCTGGATGGCGGGGGGCGCAGATACGCAGTATTTT.

CDR3 DNA: TGTGCCAGTAGTAGGATGAGGGGACTAGCGGGAGTAGTGGGGGAGCTGTTTTTT. Translated, it gives CASSRMRGLAGVVGELFF. The rearrangement uses TRBV19 and TRBJ2-2; 14 positions match TRBD2. Per germline, CDR1 LNHDA and CDR2 SQIVND (reference sequence). The CDR3 sequence is 18 residues long. The V gene end was trimmed by 4 bases and the J gene end by 8 bases; junction bases not matched to a gene: 12.

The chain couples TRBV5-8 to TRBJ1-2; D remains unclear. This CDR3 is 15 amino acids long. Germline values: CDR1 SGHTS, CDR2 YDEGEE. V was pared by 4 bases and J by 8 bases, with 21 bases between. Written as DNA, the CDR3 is TGTGCCAGCAGCCCTACAATGTCAGGAATCATCGGCTACACCTTC. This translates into CASSPTMSGIIGYTF.

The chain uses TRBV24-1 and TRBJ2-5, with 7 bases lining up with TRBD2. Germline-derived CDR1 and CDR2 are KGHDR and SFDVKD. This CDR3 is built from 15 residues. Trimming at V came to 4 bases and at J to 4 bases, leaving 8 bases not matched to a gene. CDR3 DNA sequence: TGTGCCACCAGTGACCCAGCGGGAAGTGGAGAGACCCAGTACTTC. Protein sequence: CATSDPAGSGETQYF.

The CDR3 DNA reads TGTGCCAGCAGCGTAGAGAGCAGGGGCGGCACCGGGGAGCTGTTTTTT. As protein: CASSVESRGGTGELFF. V gene TRBV9 combines with J gene TRBJ2-2; tentatively, D is TRBD1 (6 bases). The germline V and J ends were trimmed by 0 bases and 4 bases, with 13 bases remaining between them. CDR1 is SGDLS and CDR2 is YYNGEE in the germline V gene. The CDR3 runs to 16 residues.

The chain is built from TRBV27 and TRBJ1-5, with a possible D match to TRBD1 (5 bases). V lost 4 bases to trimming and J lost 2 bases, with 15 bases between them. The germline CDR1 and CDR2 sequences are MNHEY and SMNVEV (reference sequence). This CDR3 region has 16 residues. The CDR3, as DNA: TGTGCCAGCAGTTCAGGGCGGGGAGAAGGCAATCAGCCCCAGCATTTT. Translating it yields CASSSGRGEGNQPQHF.

CDR3 in DNA: TGTGCCAGCAGCCTGTCGAGGGCCAGGCGGAATTCACCCCTCCACTTT. Translation: CASSLSRARRNSPLHF. The rearrangement joins TRBV11-3 to TRBJ1-6; D ambiguous. This CDR3 has 16 amino acids. V was shortened by 5 bases and J by 7 bases, with 18 bases between the two germline ends. Germline CDR1 reads SGHNT; CDR2 reads YENEEA.

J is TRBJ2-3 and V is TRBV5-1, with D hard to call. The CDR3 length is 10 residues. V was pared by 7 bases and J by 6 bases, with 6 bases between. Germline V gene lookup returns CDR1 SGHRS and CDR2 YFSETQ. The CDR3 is CASSGDTQYF. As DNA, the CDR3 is TGCGCCAGCTCCGGGGATACGCAGTATTTT.

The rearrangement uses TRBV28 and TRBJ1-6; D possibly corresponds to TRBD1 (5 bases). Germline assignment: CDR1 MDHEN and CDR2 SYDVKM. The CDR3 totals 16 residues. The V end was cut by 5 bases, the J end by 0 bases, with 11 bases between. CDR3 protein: CASSPSDSSYNSPLHF. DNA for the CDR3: TGTGCCAGCAGTCCGTCAGACAGCTCCTATAATTCACCCCTCCACTTT.

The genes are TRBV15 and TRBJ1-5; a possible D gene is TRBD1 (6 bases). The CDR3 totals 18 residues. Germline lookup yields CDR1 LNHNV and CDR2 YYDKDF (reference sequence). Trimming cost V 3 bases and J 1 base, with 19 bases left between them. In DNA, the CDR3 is TGTGCCACCAGCAGGGGAGGGGGAACAGGGTACAGCAATCAGCCCCAGCATTTT. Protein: CATSRGGGTGYSNQPQHF.

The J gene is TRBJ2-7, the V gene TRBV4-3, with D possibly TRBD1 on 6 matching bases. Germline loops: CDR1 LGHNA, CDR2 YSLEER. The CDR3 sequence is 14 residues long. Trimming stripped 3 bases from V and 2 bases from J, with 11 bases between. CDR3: CASSHLGQTYEQYF. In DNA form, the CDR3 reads TGCGCCAGCAGCCACTTGGGACAAACCTACGAGCAGTACTTC.

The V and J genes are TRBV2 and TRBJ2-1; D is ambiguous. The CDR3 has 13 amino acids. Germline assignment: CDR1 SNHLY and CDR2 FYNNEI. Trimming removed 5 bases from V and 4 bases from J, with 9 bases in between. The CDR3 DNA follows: TGTGCCAGCAGTCTTGGAGTATACAATGAGCAGTTCTTC. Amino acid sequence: CASSLGVYNEQFF.

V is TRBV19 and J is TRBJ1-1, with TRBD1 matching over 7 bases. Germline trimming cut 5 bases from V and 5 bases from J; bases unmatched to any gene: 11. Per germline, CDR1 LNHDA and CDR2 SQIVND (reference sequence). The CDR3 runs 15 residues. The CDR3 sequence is CASSLNRGGETEAFF. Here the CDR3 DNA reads TGTGCCAGTAGTCTAAACAGGGGAGGAGAGACTGAAGCTTTCTTT.